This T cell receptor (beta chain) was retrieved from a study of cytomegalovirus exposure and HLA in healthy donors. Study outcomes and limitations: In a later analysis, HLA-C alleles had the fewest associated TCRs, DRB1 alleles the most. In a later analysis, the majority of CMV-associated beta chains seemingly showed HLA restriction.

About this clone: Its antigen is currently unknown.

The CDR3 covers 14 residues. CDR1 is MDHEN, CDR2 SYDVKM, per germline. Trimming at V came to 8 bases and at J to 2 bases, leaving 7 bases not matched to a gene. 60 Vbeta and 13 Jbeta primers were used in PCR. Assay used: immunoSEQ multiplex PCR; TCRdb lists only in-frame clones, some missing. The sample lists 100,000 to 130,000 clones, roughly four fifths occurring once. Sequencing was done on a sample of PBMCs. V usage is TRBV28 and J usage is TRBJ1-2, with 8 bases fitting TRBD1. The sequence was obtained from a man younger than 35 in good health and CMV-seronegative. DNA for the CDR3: TGTGCCAGCTCCCCAGGGGGCTCAAACTATGGCTACACCTTC. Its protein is CASSPGGSNYGYTF.